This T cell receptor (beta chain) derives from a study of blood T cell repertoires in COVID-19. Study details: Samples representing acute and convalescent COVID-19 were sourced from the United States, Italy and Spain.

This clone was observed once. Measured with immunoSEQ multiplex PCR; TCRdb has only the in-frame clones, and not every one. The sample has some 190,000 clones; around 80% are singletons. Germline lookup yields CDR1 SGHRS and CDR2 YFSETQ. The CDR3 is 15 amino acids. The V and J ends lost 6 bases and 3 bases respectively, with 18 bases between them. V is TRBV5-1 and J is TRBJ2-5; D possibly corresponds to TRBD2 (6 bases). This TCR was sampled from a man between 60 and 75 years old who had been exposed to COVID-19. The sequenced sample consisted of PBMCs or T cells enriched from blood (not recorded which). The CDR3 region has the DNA TGCGCCAGCATCCCGGGGGACGGGTCCGAAGAGACCCAGTACTTC. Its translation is CASIPGDGSEETQYF.